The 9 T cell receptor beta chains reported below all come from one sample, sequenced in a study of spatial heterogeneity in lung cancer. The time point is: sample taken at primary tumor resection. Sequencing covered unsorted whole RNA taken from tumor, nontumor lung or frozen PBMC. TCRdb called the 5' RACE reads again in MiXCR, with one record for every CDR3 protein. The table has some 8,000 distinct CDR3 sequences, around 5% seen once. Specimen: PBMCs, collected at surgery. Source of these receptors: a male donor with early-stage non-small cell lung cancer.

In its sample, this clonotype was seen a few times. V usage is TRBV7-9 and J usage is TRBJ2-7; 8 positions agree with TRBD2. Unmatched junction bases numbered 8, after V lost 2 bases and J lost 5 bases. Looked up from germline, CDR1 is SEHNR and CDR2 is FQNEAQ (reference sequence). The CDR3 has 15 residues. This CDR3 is CASSLLASGRNEQYF. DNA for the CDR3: TGTGCCAGCAGCTTACTAGCCAGCGGGAGAAACGAGCAGTACTTC.

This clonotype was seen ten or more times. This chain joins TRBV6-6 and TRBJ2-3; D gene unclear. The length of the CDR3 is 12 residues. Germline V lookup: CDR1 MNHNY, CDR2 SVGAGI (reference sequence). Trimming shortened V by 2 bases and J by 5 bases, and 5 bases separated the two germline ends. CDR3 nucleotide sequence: TGTGCCAGCAGTTACCTTGGAGATACGCAGTATTTT. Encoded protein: CASSYLGDTQYF.

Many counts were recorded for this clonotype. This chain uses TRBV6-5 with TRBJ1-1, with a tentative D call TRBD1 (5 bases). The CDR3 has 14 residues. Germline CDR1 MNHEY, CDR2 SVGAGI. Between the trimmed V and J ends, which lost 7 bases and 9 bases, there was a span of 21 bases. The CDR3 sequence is CASKAEGRGGKAFF. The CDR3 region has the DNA TGTGCCAGCAAAGCAGAGGGGCGTGGTGGAAAAGCTTTCTTT.

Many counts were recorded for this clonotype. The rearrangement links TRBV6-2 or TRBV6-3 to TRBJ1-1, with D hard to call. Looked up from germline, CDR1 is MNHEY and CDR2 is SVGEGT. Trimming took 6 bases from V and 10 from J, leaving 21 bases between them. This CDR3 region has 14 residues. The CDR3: CASRVSLEGVGAFF. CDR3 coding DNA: TGTGCCAGCAGGGTCAGCTTGGAGGGAGTAGGAGCTTTCTTT.

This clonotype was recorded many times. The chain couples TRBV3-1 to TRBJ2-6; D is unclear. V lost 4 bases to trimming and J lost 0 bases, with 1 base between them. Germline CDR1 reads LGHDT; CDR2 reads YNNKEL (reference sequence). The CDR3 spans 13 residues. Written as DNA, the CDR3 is TGTGCCAGCAGCCGCTCTGGGGCCAACGTCCTGACTTTC. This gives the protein CASSRSGANVLTF.

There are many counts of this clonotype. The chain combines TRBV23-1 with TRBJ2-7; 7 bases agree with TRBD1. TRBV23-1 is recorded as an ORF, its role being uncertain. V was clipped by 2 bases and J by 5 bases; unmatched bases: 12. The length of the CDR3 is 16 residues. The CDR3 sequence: CASSQPRDSVRNEQYF. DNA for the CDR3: TGCGCCAGCAGTCAACCACGGGACAGTGTTCGGAACGAGCAGTACTTC.

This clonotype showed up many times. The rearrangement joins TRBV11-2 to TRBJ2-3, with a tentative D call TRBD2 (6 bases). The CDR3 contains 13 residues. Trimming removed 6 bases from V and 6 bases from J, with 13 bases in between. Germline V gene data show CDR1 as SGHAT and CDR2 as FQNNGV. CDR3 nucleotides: TGTGCCAGCAGTTCGACTAGGATGGATACGCAGTATTTT. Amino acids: CASSSTRMDTQYF.

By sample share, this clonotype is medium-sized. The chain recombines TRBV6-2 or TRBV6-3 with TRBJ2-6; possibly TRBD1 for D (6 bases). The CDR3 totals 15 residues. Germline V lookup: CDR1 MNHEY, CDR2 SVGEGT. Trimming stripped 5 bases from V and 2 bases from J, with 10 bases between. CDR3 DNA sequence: TGTGCCAGCAGTATCAGGGGAGCTGGGGCCAACGTCCTGACTTTC. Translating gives CASSIRGAGANVLTF.

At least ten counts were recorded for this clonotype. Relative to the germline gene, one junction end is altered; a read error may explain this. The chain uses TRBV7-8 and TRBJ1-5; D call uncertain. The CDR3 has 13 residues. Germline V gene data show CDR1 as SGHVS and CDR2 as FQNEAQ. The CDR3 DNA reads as TGTGCCAGCAGCATAGCTGACTATCAGCCCCAGCATTTT. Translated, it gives CASSIADYQPQHF.